This T cell receptor beta chain emerged from a study of technical replicates of blood from several donors. Profiling relied on immunoSEQ multiplex PCR, and the TCRdb table lists in-frame clones only, not all of them. The table has under 85,000 clones, roughly 96% seen once. The germline V gene encodes CDR1 SGHAT and CDR2 FQNNGV. The CDR3 extends over 12 amino acids. Trimming pared 1 base from V and 11 bases from J, leaving 11 bases between. Sequenced sample: T cells isolated from PBMCs. The TCR was taken from a human donor in good health. The rearrangement joins TRBV11-2 to TRBJ2-5; a possible D gene is TRBD1 (5 bases). For the CDR3, the DNA is TGTGCCAGCAGCTTAGTTGCAGGGATTCAGTACTTC. Translation gives CASSLVAGIQYF. The whole variable domain, remainder taken from reference TRBV11-2 and TRBJ2-5, is EAGVAQSPRYKIIEKRQSVAFWCNPISGHATLYWYQQILGQGPKLLIQFQNNGVVDDSQLPKDRFSAERLKGVDSTLKIQPAKLEDSAVYLCASSLVAGIQYFGPGTRLLVL.